The clone carrying this T cell receptor beta chain was found many times. Its matching antigen is unknown. In germline, CDR1 is SGHRS, CDR2 YFSETQ. The ends were cut back, 4 bases at V and 2 bases at J, with 8 bases in the middle. This CDR3 comprises 13 residues. This record belongs to a study of T-cell reconstitution after alpha-beta-depleted transplantation in children. Whole-study findings and limits: As was reported, about two months after transplant, alpha-beta T cells came from several hundred expanded graft clones. T-cell counts and diversity were attributed mostly to newly produced T cells one year after transplant. Where some patients showed high TCRbeta diversity at day 60, it came from recipient T cells and thymic progenitors that had survived.

A library of TCRbeta sequences, prepared with unique molecular identifiers, was generated. TCRdb re-called the PCR reads through MiXCR, storing one row per CDR3 protein. The table has approximately 190,000 distinct CDR3 sequences, 7% to 9% seen once. Sequencing used PBMCs, mostly from graft donor cells, obtained 360 days after TCRalphabeta/CD19-depleted stem cell transplant. V is TRBV5-1 and J is TRBJ2-3, with D unclear. This receptor was identified in a male patient aged 2 to 10 who had a stem cell transplant for acute myeloid leukemia, so the T cells may come from the graft donor. In DNA, the CDR3 is TGCGCCAGCAGCGAGCAGAACACAGATACGCAGTATTTT. Amino acid sequence: CASSEQNTDTQYF.